This T cell receptor beta chain was captured by sequencing in a study of cytomegalovirus exposure and HLA in healthy donors. This clone was seen once. This CDR3 has 13 amino acids. Germline lookup yields CDR1 MDHEN and CDR2 SYDVKM. With 7 bases removed from V and 4 bases from J, the gap between germline ends came to 13 bases. 13 Jbeta primers and 60 Vbeta primers were used for the PCR. Sequencing used immunoSEQ multiplex PCR; TCRdb keeps in-frame clones, though not all of them. The sample includes about 200,000 clones, roughly 80% of them seen just once. This TCR came from a woman in her late teens or twenties in good health and CMV-seronegative. The material sequenced was PBMCs. This chain connects TRBV28 to TRBJ2-5; a weak D match, TRBD2 (6 bases). CDR3 sequence reads: CASTMGGRETQYF. Written as DNA, the CDR3 is TGTGCCAGCACTATGGGGGGTCGAGAGACCCAGTACTTC.